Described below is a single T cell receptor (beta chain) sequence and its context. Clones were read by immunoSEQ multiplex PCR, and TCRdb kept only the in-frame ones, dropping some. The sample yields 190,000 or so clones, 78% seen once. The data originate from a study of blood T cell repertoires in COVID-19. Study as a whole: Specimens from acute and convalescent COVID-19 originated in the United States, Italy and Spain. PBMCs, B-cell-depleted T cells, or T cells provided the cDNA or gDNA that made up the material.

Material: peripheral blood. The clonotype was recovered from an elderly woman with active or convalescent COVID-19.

This CDR3 reads CASSRDRAAYNEQFF. The CDR3 region has the DNA TGTGCCAGCAGTCGAGACAGGGCCGCCTACAATGAGCAGTTCTTC. The V call is TRBV3-1 (or the pseudogene TRBV3-2), the J call TRBJ2-1; 7 bases line up with TRBD1. Germline V gene lookup returns CDR1 LGHDT and CDR2 YNNKEL (reference sequence). The CDR3 is made up of 15 amino acids. Germline trimming cut 6 bases from V and 2 bases from J; bases unmatched to any gene: 7.